Sequencing of this TCR beta chain was carried out in a study of read filtering for tumor transcriptome and immune sequencing. About the study: RNA-seq yielded only roughly 75 to 1,400 TCR reads, IR-seq about 3.5 to 10.27 million.

The CDR3 totals 12 residues. V gave up 9 bases and J gave up 7 bases, with 13 bases separating them. Germline CDR1 and CDR2: LNHDA and SQIVND (reference sequence). The library was built from about 400 ng RNA with molecular barcoded adaptors for alpha/delta and beta/gamma chains. TCRdb ran MiXCR on the reads and lists one entry per CDR3 protein. The data contain 50,000 or so distinct CDR3 sequences, roughly 18% of them singletons. The V gene is TRBV19, the J gene TRBJ1-5; no reliable D call. The sequence was collected from a donor aged 40 or over with multiple myeloma. Sequences were obtained from a population of CD138-negative cells sorted from bone marrow. CDR3 DNA sequence: TGTGCCAGCGGGCGATGGGCCCAGCCCCAGCATTTT. Protein: CASGRWAQPQHF.